Listed below are T cell receptor beta chains from one sample, sequenced in a study of cytomegalovirus exposure and HLA in healthy donors. TCRdb's table, derived via immunoSEQ multiplex PCR, lists solely in-frame clones and lacks some. Among about 120,000 clones listed, approximately 87% were seen once. The specimen was PBMCs. All receptors derive from a woman under 40 in good health and CMV-seronegative. Each CDR3 is given with its conserved first and last residue. Each record gives: CDR3 DNA, CDR3 protein, V gene, clone size, J gene, D gene. The D gene is left open where the match is weak. Clone size is stated in some rows and not others, as once, few, many or a class when expanded.

TGCAGCGCCGGGGTGGGGAGCACTGAAGCTTTCTTT	CSAGVGSTEAFF	TRBV29-1	NA	TRBJ1-1	NA
TGTGCCTGTTCCAGAACCTACGAGCAGTACTTC	CACSRTYEQYF	TRBV30	NA	TRBJ2-7	NA
TGCAGCGTTGAAGGGCGGTCCTACAATGAGCAGTTCTTC	CSVEGRSYNEQFF	TRBV29-1	NA	TRBJ2-1	NA
TGCGCCAGCAGCTCGACAGGGAGCTCCTACAATGAGCAGTTCTTC	CASSSTGSSYNEQFF	TRBV5-1	NA	TRBJ2-1	TRBD1
TGTGCCAGCACCGTAGCGGGCAGAGATACGCAGTATTTT	CASTVAGRDTQYF	TRBV6-5	NA	TRBJ2-3	TRBD2
TGTGCCAGCTCGCCGTCCCGGGATCCCTCCCGGCCCCAGCATTTT	CASSPSRDPSRPQHF	TRBV6-1	NA	TRBJ1-5	NA
TGTGCCAGCTCACCAGGGGGCGCAGTCCGCGGCTACACCTTC	CASSPGGAVRGYTF	TRBV18	NA	TRBJ1-2	NA
TGTGCCAGTAGAGTTGTAGCCTCCAACTATGGCTACACCTTC	CASRVVASNYGYTF	TRBV19	NA	TRBJ1-2	NA
TGTGCCAGCAGCCGGCAGGGAAGCTCCTACGAGCAGTACTTC	CASSRQGSSYEQYF	TRBV7-9	NA	TRBJ2-7	NA
TGCGCCAGCAGCCGAGGGACAGGATCACCCCTCCACTTT	CASSRGTGSPLHF	TRBV4-3	NA	TRBJ1-6	TRBD1
TGTGCCAGCAGTTACTCTATAGCGGGGGGAAATACGCAGTATTTT	CASSYSIAGGNTQYF	TRBV6-5	NA	TRBJ2-3	TRBD2
TGTGCCAGCAGTCCGGGACAGGGGAGGACCGGGGAGCTGTTTTTT	CASSPGQGRTGELFF	TRBV2	NA	TRBJ2-2	TRBD1
TGTGCCAGCAGCCCCGGACAGGGATTCGCTGGAAACACCATATATTTT	CASSPGQGFAGNTIYF	TRBV7-2	NA	TRBJ1-3	TRBD1
TGTGCCAGCAGCTTAGGAAGCAGCGGGGGGGTTAAGACCCAGTACTTC	CASSLGSSGGVKTQYF	TRBV11-2	once	TRBJ2-5	TRBD2
TGTGCCAGCAGCGCTCGGGGGGCCCAGGATGAGCAGTTCTTC	CASSARGAQDEQFF	TRBV2	NA	TRBJ2-1	NA
TGCGCCAGCAGCCAAGCGCGAGCGGGGGGGCCTGAGCAGTTCTTC	CASSQARAGGPEQFF	TRBV4-3	few	TRBJ2-1	TRBD2
TGTGCCTGGAGCGCACCCGGGACAGGGCAATTGTACGAGCAGTACTTC	CAWSAPGTGQLYEQYF	TRBV30	once	TRBJ2-7	TRBD1
TGTGCCAGTAAATTGGAGAGAGGGGGTGAAAAACTGTTTTTT	CASKLERGGEKLFF	TRBV19	NA	TRBJ1-4	NA
TGCGCCAGCAGCCAAGATCAGGGACAGGGGTACGAGCAGTACTTC	CASSQDQGQGYEQYF	TRBV4-1	NA	TRBJ2-7	TRBD1
TGCGCCAGCAGCTTAGGAATGTCGGGCACCGGGGAGCTGTTTTTT	CASSLGMSGTGELFF	TRBV5-1	NA	TRBJ2-2	NA
TGTGCCAGTAAGCCCAGCGCTGGGGCCAACGTCCTGACTTTC	CASKPSAGANVLTF	TRBV19	NA	TRBJ2-6	NA
TGTGCCAGCTCACCCAGGCACTCCTACGAGCAGTACTTC	CASSPRHSYEQYF	TRBV18	NA	TRBJ2-7	NA
TGTGCCAGCAGCTTAAACGGGGCTGGAAACACCATATATTTT	CASSLNGAGNTIYF	TRBV5-4	NA	TRBJ1-3	NA